A single T cell receptor (beta chain) is shown here with its context. What it recognizes is unknown. cDNA synthesis used the whole RNA isolate, giving expressed TCRB sequences. Assay used: immunoSEQ multiplex PCR; TCRdb lists only in-frame clones, some missing. The table includes around 56,000 clones, 50% to 55% detected once. Trimming took off 6 bases at V and 2 bases at J, with 16 bases between the two ends. CDR3 length: 15 amino acids. The germline CDR1 and CDR2 sequences are KGHSH and LQKENI. The sample originates from a study of beta chain features in type 1 diabetes. Study results and caveats: The naive, central memory and Treg TCRB repertoires showed an apparent similarity that was greater among patients than among healthy donors. TCRB CDR3s from Type 1 diabetes patients were moderately but significantly shorter in all four CD4+ subsets.

Sorting that relied on CD45RO/CCR7/CD25/CD127/CD95/CD27 yielded CD4+ naive, central memory, regulatory and stem cell-like memory cells. The clonotype comes from a woman aged 35 to 49 with type 1 diabetes. The gene calls are TRBV18 and TRBJ2-5; D is unresolved. The sequenced sample was Tregs from blood. The CDR3 DNA sequence: TGTGCCAGCTCGCCTTCAGTAACGGGTCAAGAGACCCAGTACTTC. Translation gives CASSPSVTGQETQYF. Full variable domain (rest looked up from reference TRBV18 and TRBJ2-5): NAGVMQNPRHLVRRRGQEARLRCSPMKGHSHVYWYRQLPEEGLKFMVYLQKENIIDESGMPKERFSAEFPKEGPSILRIQQVVRGDSAAYFCASSPSVTGQETQYFGPGTRLLVL.